A selection of T cell receptor beta chains follows, all from one sample in a study of blood T cell repertoires in COVID-19. Profiled with immunoSEQ multiplex PCR; TCRdb holds only in-frame clones, not every one. The repertoire holds 90,000 to 130,000 clones, with nearly 90% as singletons. Sample: peripheral blood. The receptor set was obtained from a human donor in a cohort sampled during active COVID-19. Each CDR3 is given without its conserved first and last residue.

v_call	j_call	cdr3_aa
TRBV9	TRBJ2-7	ASSVGLDVTFYEQY
TRBV29-1	TRBJ2-7	SVDTGDSSYEQY
TRBV4-3	TRBJ1-2	ASSRDLARTGGSGYT
TRBV12-5	TRBJ1-4	ASGLGQIREKLF
TRBV7-9	TRBJ1-5	ASSLGALSNQPQH
TRBV28	TRBJ1-2	ASSQTGDNGYT
TRBV9	TRBJ2-2	ASSGAGFGAGELF
TRBV29-1	TRBJ2-4	SVEGSGIQY
TRBV28	TRBJ2-7	ASSGTKGSYEQY
TRBV30	TRBJ2-3	AWSVGNSGSTDTQY
TRBV7-2	TRBJ1-3	ASSQGVRSGNTIY
TRBV28	TRBJ1-5	ASEGGTSNQPQH